This T cell receptor beta chain comes out of a study of blood T cell repertoires in COVID-19. Whole-study context: In each case, the material was cDNA or gDNA derived from T cells, B-cell-depleted T cells, or PBMCs.

TCRdb's table, derived via immunoSEQ multiplex PCR, lists solely in-frame clones and lacks some. Among 85,000 to 100,000 clones, 72% were seen once, and the ten largest hold 20% to 25%. The CDR3 runs 14 residues. Germline V gives CDR1 MNHEY, CDR2 SVGEGT. V lost 6 bases, J lost 8 bases, and 7 bases stayed unmatched. The receptor was derived from a woman aged 60-75 years in a cohort sampled during active or convalescent COVID-19. Sequencing was done on a sample of peripheral blood. V usage is TRBV6-2 or TRBV6-3 and J usage is TRBJ2-2; 9 nucleotides align to TRBD1. The CDR3 sequence: CASSRQGGLGELFF. Here the CDR3 DNA reads TGTGCCAGCAGCAGACAGGGGGGCCTAGGGGAGCTGTTTTTT.